These 14 T cell receptor beta chains share one sample of origin, sequenced in a study of blood T cell repertoires in COVID-19. The data were produced by immunoSEQ multiplex PCR, yet TCRdb's version contains in-frame clones alone and is incomplete. The sample has about 70,000 clones; about 80% are singletons. Sequenced: peripheral blood. The receptors stem from a woman in her 70s with acute or convalescent COVID-19.

The genes are TRBV6-1 and TRBJ2-1; tentative D call: TRBD2 (6 bases). The CDR3 loop spans 15 amino acids. V dropped 1 base and J dropped 0 bases, with 7 bases sitting between them. Per the germline V gene, CDR1 is MNHNS and CDR2 is SASEGT. The CDR3 sequence: CASSEGTTSYNEQFF. The CDR3 DNA sequence: TGTGCCAGCAGTGAAGGGACTACCTCCTACAATGAGCAGTTCTTC.

This chain joins TRBV7-6 and TRBJ1-6, with D unclear. V was shortened by 1 base and J by 12 bases, with 13 bases between the two germline ends. This CDR3 is built from 14 residues. The germline gives CDR1 SGHVS, CDR2 FNYEAQ. The CDR3 DNA reads as TGTGCCAGCAGCTTAGGGCAGGAGGATGGACCCCTCCACTTT. As protein: CASSLGQEDGPLHF.

This chain joins TRBV6-6 and TRBJ1-5, with 8 bases that match TRBD1. J was trimmed by 2 bases and V by 5 bases; bases with no gene match: 11. From germline, CDR1 is MNHNY and CDR2 SVGAGI (reference sequence). This CDR3 spans 17 amino acids. CDR3 residues: CASSHGTGGVGNQPQHF. The CDR3 region has the DNA TGTGCCAGCAGTCACGGGACAGGAGGGGTTGGCAATCAGCCCCAGCATTTT.

The chain employs TRBV6-2 or TRBV6-3 and TRBJ2-3; D perhaps matches TRBD2 (7 bases). The CDR3 has 18 amino acids. Trimming removed 3 bases from V and 2 bases from J, with 21 bases in between. The germline CDR1 and CDR2 sequences are MNHEY and SVGEGT. This chain's CDR3 is CASSYWGRASGLTDTQYF. DNA of the CDR3: TGTGCCAGCAGTTATTGGGGGCGCGCTAGCGGACTCACAGATACGCAGTATTTT.

This chain's CDR3 is CASSLGGPRQPQHF. The CDR3 bases are TGTGCCAGCAGCTTAGGGGGGCCGAGGCAGCCCCAGCATTTT. The chain is built from TRBV7-2 and TRBJ1-5, with D perhaps matching TRBD1 (6 bases). Germline CDR1 and CDR2: SGHTA and FQGNSA. The V end was cut by 1 base, the J end by 7 bases, with 11 bases between. The CDR3 has 14 amino acids. The full variable domain, completed using reference TRBV7-2 and TRBJ1-5, is GAGVSQSPSNKVTEKGKDVELRCDPISGHTALYWYRQSLGQGLEFLIYFQGNSAPDKSGLPSDRFSAERTGGSVSTLTIQRTQQEDSAVYLCASSLGGPRQPQHFGDGTRLSIL.

On this clone itself: The same CDR3 is also encoded by other DNA sequences in this sample. The chain joins TRBV30 to TRBJ1-4, with D perhaps TRBD1 (6 bases). V was trimmed by 0 bases and J by 7 bases, leaving 6 bases between them. From germline, CDR1 is GTSNPN and CDR2 SVGIG (reference sequence). This CDR3 is 12 amino acids long. The CDR3 here is CAWSVQGEKLFF. The CDR3 coding sequence is TGTGCCTGGAGTGTACAGGGTGAAAAACTGTTTTTT. Based on the CDR3 plus reference TRBV30 and TRBJ1-4, the full variable domain is SQTIHQWPATLVQPVGSPLSLECTVEGTSNPNLYWYRQAAGRGLQLLFYSVGIGQISSEVPQNLSASRPQDRQFILSSKKLLLSDSGFYLCAWSVQGEKLFFGSGTQLSVL.

This chain joins TRBV3-1 (or the pseudogene TRBV3-2) and TRBJ2-3; unclear D gene. Germline CDR1 is LGHDT and CDR2 is YNNKEL (reference sequence). The CDR3 totals 14 residues. The V end lost 4 bases, the J end lost 4 bases, and 12 bases lay between the germline ends. The CDR3 DNA is TGTGCCAGCAGCCCCGGTAGGAGAGCAGATACGCAGTATTTT. As protein: CASSPGRRADTQYF.

This rearrangement joins TRBV7-2 to TRBJ2-2; no firm D call. Looked up from germline, CDR1 is SGHTA and CDR2 is FQGNSA. V lost 4 bases and J lost 2, with 5 bases in between. The CDR3 length is 13 residues. CDR3 region: CASSSFNTGELFF. The CDR3 region has the DNA TGTGCCAGCAGCTCATTTAACACCGGGGAGCTGTTTTTT.

CDR3 sequence (DNA): TGTGCCAGCAGCAGAGGACTAGCGGGAGACGTTAGGGAGACCCAGTACTTC. This gives the protein CASSRGLAGDVRETQYF. V and J are TRBV7-6 and TRBJ2-5, with 13 nucleotides matching TRBD2. Germline CDR1 is SGHVS and CDR2 is FNYEAQ. The CDR3 loop spans 17 amino acids. The V segment lost 5 bases and the J segment 5 bases; nucleotides outside the gene matches: 11.

V is TRBV28 and J is TRBJ2-1; 7 positions agree with TRBD2. With 5 bases clipped from V and 8 bases from J, the junction kept 12 bases outside the gene matches. CDR3 length equals 15 residues. Germline V lookup: CDR1 MDHEN, CDR2 SYDVKM. The CDR3 DNA reads TGTGCCAGCAGTCCCAGACTAGCATATTGGGATGAGCAGTTCTTC. As protein: CASSPRLAYWDEQFF. Supplemented by reference TRBV28 and TRBJ2-1, the full variable domain reads DVKVTQSSRYLVKRTGEKVFLECVQDMDHENMFWYRQDPGLGLRLIYFSYDVKMKEKGDIPEGYSVSREKKERFSLILESASTNQTSMYLCASSPRLAYWDEQFFGPGTRLTVL.

This clone was observed a single time. J is TRBJ2-1 and V is TRBV10-3; 7 bases are shared with TRBD1. From germline, CDR1 is ENHRY and CDR2 SYGVKD. The CDR3 has 13 residues. The J segment lost 9 bases and the V segment lost 5 bases, leaving 7 bases of the junction unmatched. The CDR3 is CAISPGTDGEQFF. CDR3 in DNA: TGTGCCATCAGTCCCGGGACAGATGGTGAGCAGTTCTTC.

There are a few counts of this clone. The chain couples TRBV27 to TRBJ2-5; the D gene is possibly TRBD1 (6 bases). The V end was cut by 2 bases, the J end by 4 bases, with 11 bases between. The CDR3 is 14 amino acids. The germline gives CDR1 MNHEY, CDR2 SMNVEV (reference sequence). CDR3 protein: CASSLTGLAETQYF. CDR3 sequence (DNA): TGTGCCAGCAGTTTAACAGGGTTGGCAGAGACCCAGTACTTC.

The gene calls are TRBV6-2 or TRBV6-3 and TRBJ2-7; maybe TRBD1 (6 bases). V dropped 6 bases and J dropped 2 bases, with 8 bases sitting between them. The V gene's germline CDR1 is MNHEY and CDR2 SVGEGT. The CDR3 is 12 residues long. Here the CDR3 reads CASSRTAYEQYF. The CDR3 DNA sequence: TGTGCCAGCAGCAGGACAGCCTACGAGCAGTACTTC.

As to this clone: A junction boundary mismatches the germline segment, possibly from a read error. The chain has TRBV7-9 and TRBJ2-2; 16 positions agree with TRBD2. Germline V CDR1 and CDR2: SEHNR, FQNEAQ (reference sequence). The CDR3 contains 19 residues. CDR3 DNA sequence: TGTGCCAGCAGCCCATGGGGACTAGCGGGAGGGAAGAACGCCGGGGAGCTGTTTTTT. Protein: CASSPWGLAGGKNAGELFF.